This T cell receptor (beta chain) came from a study of cytomegalovirus exposure and HLA in healthy donors. PCR primers comprised 60 Vbeta and 13 Jbeta primers. Clones were sequenced by immunoSEQ multiplex PCR, and TCRdb holds only the in-frame ones, with some missing. The table records more than 95,000 clones, around 76% of them present only once. CDR1 is SGHRS, CDR2 YFSETQ, per germline. The CDR3 contains 15 residues. Trimming removed 1 base from V and 7 bases from J, with 17 bases in between. The sequenced material came from PBMCs. The TCR originated in a man in his fifties or sixties in good health and CMV-seropositive. This chain uses TRBV5-1 with TRBJ1-1; a weak D match, TRBD1 (5 bases). CDR3 in DNA: TGCGCCAGCAGCTTGTCTGGACAAAGGAGTTATGAAGCTTTCTTT. Translated: CASSLSGQRSYEAFF.